One sample yielded the 9 T cell receptor beta chains listed below, sequenced in a study of shared clonotypes between healthy human individuals. The method was immunoSEQ multiplex PCR; TCRdb's version includes in-frame clones alone and lacks a portion of them. The top ten clones hold more than 20% of a sample with about 870,000 clones, nearly 95% of them seen once. Naive CD8 cells comprised CD45RO-negative, CCR7-positively selected cells, excluding terminally differentiated effector memory CD45RA+ cells. The specimen was naive CD8+ T cells sorted from blood. These receptors all come from a man in his thirties or forties in good health.

The chain joins TRBV5-6 to TRBJ2-1; weak D call: TRBD2 (5 bases). This CDR3 contains 16 residues. Germline loops: CDR1 SGHDT, CDR2 YYEEEE. V was trimmed by 0 bases and J by 3 bases, leaving 13 bases between them. The CDR3, as DNA: TGTGCCAGCAGCTTGGGGGCTAGCAGATACTACAATGAGCAGTTCTTC. Protein product: CASSLGASRYYNEQFF.

J is TRBJ2-3 and V is TRBV2; TRBD2 matches 9 bases. Trimming took 3 bases from V and 1 from J; bases not matched to a gene: 2. CDR1 SNHLY and CDR2 FYNNEI come from the germline V gene. The CDR3 sequence is 15 residues long. The CDR3 DNA follows: TGTGCCAGCAGTGACGTAGCGGGAGGCACAGATACGCAGTATTTT. Its translation: CASSDVAGGTDTQYF.

This sequence joins TRBV11-2 and TRBJ2-7, with TRBD2 identical over 9 bases. Germline V gene data show CDR1 as SGHAT and CDR2 as FQNNGV. This CDR3 has 16 amino acids. V was clipped by 0 bases and J by 3 bases; unmatched bases: 6. The CDR3 nucleotides are TGTGCCAGCAGCTTAGAAGGGACTAGCAGGCGCTACGAGCAGTACTTC. Translating it yields CASSLEGTSRRYEQYF.

The V call is TRBV10-1, the J call TRBJ2-5; TRBD2 agrees at 10 bases. Germline-derived CDR1 and CDR2 are WNHNN and SYGVQD (reference sequence). After removal of 4 bases from V and 4 bases from J, the junction contained 9 bases not matched to a gene. The CDR3 consists of 16 residues. CDR3 nucleotides: TGCGCCAGCAGTGGTGGGGCTAGCGGGAGTATAGAGACCCAGTACTTC. Amino acid sequence: CASSGGASGSIETQYF.

CDR3 sequence reads: CASSPAGGDKGQFF. Here the CDR3 DNA reads TGTGCCAGCAGCCCAGCCGGCGGTGACAAAGGGCAGTTCTTC. The chain joins TRBV11-2 to TRBJ2-1; D is undetermined. The germline V gene has CDR1 SGHAT and CDR2 FQNNGV. Trimming removed 5 bases from V and 12 bases from J, with 20 bases in between. The CDR3 is made up of 14 amino acids. Combining the CDR3 with reference TRBV11-2 and TRBJ2-1 gives the whole variable domain EAGVAQSPRYKIIEKRQSVAFWCNPISGHATLYWYQQILGQGPKLLIQFQNNGVVDDSQLPKDRFSAERLKGVDSTLKIQPAKLEDSAVYLCASSPAGGDKGQFFGPGTRLTVL.

The V and J genes are TRBV7-3 and TRBJ2-7; 7 bases align to TRBD1. The CDR3 consists of 14 residues. Losses at the gene ends were 2 bases for V and 3 bases for J; bases not matched to a gene: 4. Germline-derived CDR1 and CDR2 are SGHTA and FQGTGA. This CDR3 reads CASSLDGTDYEQYF. For the CDR3, the DNA is TGTGCCAGCAGCTTAGACGGGACAGACTACGAGCAGTACTTC.

As DNA, the CDR3 is TGCAGCGTTGACGGACTAGCGGGAGGGACCGGGGAGCTGTTTTTT. It translates to CSVDGLAGGTGELFF. The chain recombines TRBV29-1 with TRBJ2-2, with 15 bases matching TRBD2. Germline V gives CDR1 SQVTM, CDR2 ANQGSEA. Trimming took 3 bases from V and 5 from J; bases not matched to a gene: 1. There are 15 residues in the CDR3.

This chain connects TRBV21-1 to TRBJ2-6; TRBD2, the table's D call, was not compared with the DNA. TRBV21-1 is a documented pseudogene. The CDR3 has 19 amino acids. In DNA form, the CDR3 reads TGTGCCAGCAGCAAAGAAGTTTCGCGGGAGAGATCTGGGGCCAACGTCCTGACTTTC. This translates into CASSKEVSRERSGANVLTF.

Regarding this clone: Other DNA sequences from this sample encode an identical CDR3 as well. The rearrangement links TRBV29-1 to TRBJ2-7, with D possibly TRBD1 on 6 matching bases. CDR3 length: 12 amino acids. Per germline, CDR1 SQVTM and CDR2 ANQGSEA. V lost 6 bases to trimming and J lost 0 bases, with 9 bases between them. The CDR3: CSVRGTSYEQYF. CDR3 sequence (DNA): TGCAGCGTGAGGGGGACCTCCTACGAGCAGTACTTC.